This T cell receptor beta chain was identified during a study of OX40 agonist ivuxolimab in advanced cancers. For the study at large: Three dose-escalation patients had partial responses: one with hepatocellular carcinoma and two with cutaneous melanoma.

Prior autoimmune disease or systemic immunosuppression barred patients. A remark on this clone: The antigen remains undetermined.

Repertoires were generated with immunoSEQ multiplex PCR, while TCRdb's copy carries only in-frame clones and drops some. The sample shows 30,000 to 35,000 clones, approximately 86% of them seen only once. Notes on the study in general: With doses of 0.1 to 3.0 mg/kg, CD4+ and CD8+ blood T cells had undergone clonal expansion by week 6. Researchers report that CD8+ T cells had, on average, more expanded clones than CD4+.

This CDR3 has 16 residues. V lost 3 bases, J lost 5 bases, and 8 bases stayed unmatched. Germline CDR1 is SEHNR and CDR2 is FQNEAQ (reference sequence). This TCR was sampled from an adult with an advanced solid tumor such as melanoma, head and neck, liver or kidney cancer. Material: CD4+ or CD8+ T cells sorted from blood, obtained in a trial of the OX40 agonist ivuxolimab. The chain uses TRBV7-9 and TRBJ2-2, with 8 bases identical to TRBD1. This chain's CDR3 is CASSFPGQAYTGELFF. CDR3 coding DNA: TGTGCCAGCAGCTTTCCGGGACAGGCCTATACCGGGGAGCTGTTTTTT.